Listed below are T cell receptor beta chains from one sample, sequenced in a study of T cell responses to AZD1222 COVID-19 vaccine. Method: immunoSEQ multiplex PCR; TCRdb's copy keeps in-frame clones and lacks some. This repertoire shows about 120,000 clones, more than 85% found once; its top ten account for roughly a tenth. The source was peripheral blood, collected on day 0 of AZD1222 vaccination. The receptors were sampled from an adult in good health. Both conserved end residues are part of each CDR3. A D gene is named only where the DNA matches it firmly. The size entry is marked missing in some rows and otherwise reads once, few, many or a size class.

. | TRBD2 | TRBJ2-5 | TRBV9 | TGTGCCAGCAGCGTAGGGGGTGGGACTAGCTTTGAGACCCAGTACTTC | CASSVGGGTSFETQYF
once | . | TRBJ2-7 | TRBV28 | TGTGCCAGCAGTTTTGGGCAAACCTACGAGCAGTACTTC | CASSFGQTYEQYF
. | TRBD1 | TRBJ1-3 | TRBV3-1/TRBV3-2 | TGTGCCAGCAGCCCGGACAGGGACACTGGAAACACCATATATTTT | CASSPDRDTGNTIYF
. | . | TRBJ1-2 | TRBV24-1 | TGTGCCACCAGTGATTTGACAGGCCCGGGTGGCTACACCTTC | CATSDLTGPGGYTF
. | . | TRBJ2-7 | TRBV5-1 | TGCGCCAGCAGCTTGGCGTGGGGGAACTACGAGCAGTACTTC | CASSLAWGNYEQYF
. | . | TRBJ2-7 | TRBV28 | TGTGCCAGCAGTTATGGCAACTACGAGCAGTACTTC | CASSYGNYEQYF
. | TRBD2 | TRBJ2-2 | TRBV4-2 | TGTGCCAGCAGCCAAGATGGCGGGAGGGCCGGGGAGCTGTTTTTT | CASSQDGGRAGELFF
once | . | TRBJ1-1 | TRBV5-1 | TGCGCCAGCAGCTTGGCTGTGGGGATGAACACTGAAGCTTTCTTT | CASSLAVGMNTEAFF
once | . | TRBJ1-2 | TRBV4-1 | TGCGCCAGCAGCCAAAGTCCGGGGACTCTTAACTATGGCTACACCTTC | CASSQSPGTLNYGYTF
. | . | TRBJ1-1 | TRBV6-5 | TGTGCCAGCAGTTACTCCGGGCAGCCAAACACTGAAGCTTTCTTT | CASSYSGQPNTEAFF
. | . | TRBJ2-6 | TRBV4-3 | TGCGCCAGCAGCCCAAACCCAGGGGCCAACGTCCTGACTTTC | CASSPNPGANVLTF
. | TRBD1 | TRBJ2-7 | TRBV6-5 | TGTGCCAGCACACGTCCGGGACAGTCCTACGAGCAGTACTTC | CASTRPGQSYEQYF
. | . | TRBJ1-2 | TRBV9 | TGTGCCAGCAGCGGCGGTGGAGACTACACCTTC | CASSGGGDYTF
. | . | TRBJ2-3 | TRBV7-2 | TGTGCCAGCACAACAGTGACAGATACGCAGTATTTT | CASTTVTDTQYF
once | TRBD1 | TRBJ2-2 | TRBV11-3 | TGTGCCAGTACAACACAGGGGGCCCAAAACACCGGGGAGCTGTTTTTT | CASTTQGAQNTGELFF
. | . | TRBJ2-7 | TRBV28 | TGTGCCAGCAGTTTCTCTTACGAGCAGTACTTC | CASSFSYEQYF
. | TRBD1 | TRBJ1-2 | TRBV19 | TGTGCCAGTAGTATTCGACAGGGGGCGGGTGGCTACACCTTC | CASSIRQGAGGYTF
. | . | TRBJ2-7 | TRBV5-1 | TGCGCCAGCAGCTACCCGAGCTCCTACGAGCAGTACTTC | CASSYPSSYEQYF
. | . | TRBJ2-7 | TRBV7-9 | TGTGCCAGCAGCTTCGGCGACCGGGACGGGTCCTACGAGCAGTACTTC | CASSFGDRDGSYEQYF
. | TRBD1 | TRBJ2-7 | TRBV6-5 | TGTGCCAGCACACCCGGGATGGGACAGCTCTACGAGCAGTACTTC | CASTPGMGQLYEQYF
. | TRBD1 | TRBJ1-1 | TRBV3-1/TRBV3-2 | TGTGCCAGCAGCCAAGGGACAGGGGGCGCCGGGTTCTTT | CASSQGTGGAGFF
. | . | TRBJ2-7 | TRBV14 | TGTGCCAGCAGCCAAGCCAGACAGACCGTGGGGTACGAGCAGTACTTC | CASSQARQTVGYEQYF
once | . | TRBJ2-3 | TRBV5-1 | TGCGCCAGCAGCTTGGAGCAGAGCACAGATACGCAGTATTTT | CASSLEQSTDTQYF
. | . | TRBJ1-2 | TRBV6-5 | TGTGCCAGCAGTTACTCTATAGGGGTTTCGGATGGCTACACCTTC | CASSYSIGVSDGYTF
. | . | TRBJ2-1 | TRBV21-1 | TGTGCCAGCAGCCTTAGGGGCGGGCGGGTGCTCAATGAGCAGTTCTTC | CASSLRGGRVLNEQFF
. | . | TRBJ2-2 | TRBV28 | TGTGCCAGCACTCCTTCCCCCGGGGAGCTGTTTTTT | CASTPSPGELFF
. | . | TRBJ1-6 | TRBV7-9 | TGTGCCAGCAGCTTTTACGCAGACCGTGTTGTTTCACCCCTCCACTTT | CASSFYADRVVSPLHF
. | . | TRBJ2-4 | TRBV28 | TGTGCCAGCAGTGTCTCCGGGACCCGTAACATTCAGTACTTC | CASSVSGTRNIQYF
. | TRBD1 | TRBJ1-2 | TRBV7-9 | TGTGCCAGCAGAAACGGACAGGGTAGCTATGGCTACACCTTC | CASRNGQGSYGYTF